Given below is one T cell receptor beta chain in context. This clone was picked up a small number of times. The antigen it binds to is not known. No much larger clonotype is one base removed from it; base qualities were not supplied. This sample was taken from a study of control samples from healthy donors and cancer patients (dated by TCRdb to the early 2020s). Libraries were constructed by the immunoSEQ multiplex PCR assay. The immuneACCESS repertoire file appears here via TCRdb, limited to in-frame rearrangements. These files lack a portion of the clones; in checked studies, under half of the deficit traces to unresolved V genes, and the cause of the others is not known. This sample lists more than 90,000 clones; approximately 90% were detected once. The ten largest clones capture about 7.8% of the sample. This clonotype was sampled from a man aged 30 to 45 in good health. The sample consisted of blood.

The base sequence is TGTGCCAGCAGACCTCCGGGACTAGCGAGCACCGGGGAGCTGTTTTTT. The resulting protein is CASRPPGLASTGELFF. The chain employs TRBV27 and TRBJ2-2; 10 central nucleotides agree with TRBD2. The germline V gene encodes CDR1 MNHEY and CDR2 SMNVEV (reference sequence). The CDR3, cysteine through phenylalanine, is 16 amino acids long. Here the CDR3 DNA is all that survives: 48 bases in frame from base 1. Trimming takes 6 bases off V and 4 bases off J; junction bases not matched to a gene: 8.